Described below is a single T cell receptor (beta chain) sequence and its context. Time point indicated: pretreatment peripheral blood. The assay was immunoSEQ multiplex PCR, and TCRdb's table has in-frame clones only and misses some. The sample contains roughly 45,000 clones, around 84% of which appear only once. These data come from a study of PD-L1 blockade in urothelial cancer. In the study overall: Patients commenced intravenous atezolizumab, 1,200 mg every 3 weeks, around 2014.

CDR1 and CDR2 from the germline V gene are MDHEN and SYDVKM. Trimming removed 0 bases at V and 5 bases at J, with 7 bases between. This CDR3 is 13 amino acids long. The sample in question was PBMCs, obtained around atezolizumab (anti-PD-L1) treatment. The chain uses TRBV28 and TRBJ2-5, with D tentatively TRBD1 (5 bases). This receptor was taken from a man aged 55 to 70 with urothelial cancer. CDR3 in DNA: TGTGCCAGCAGTTTATGGGGGCGGGAGACCCAGTACTTC. Its translation is CASSLWGRETQYF.